The 24 T cell receptor beta chains reported below all come from one sample, sequenced in a study of CXCR3-negative and CXCR3-positive naive CD8 T cells. All TRB cDNA libraries came from 5' RACE performed with UMI labels. TCRdb re-called the 5' RACE reads; one entry per CDR3 protein, DNA not given. This sample's clone table lists 100,000 or so distinct CDR3 sequences. The sample consisted of naive CXCR3- CD8+ T cells from blood. As to subset: CD45RO-CCR7+CD27+CD95- naive CD8+ T cells lacking CXCR3 (TNR3-). Every receptor here comes from a human donor in good health. Some clones in this sample may be carry-over from other donors' samples.

The V call is TRBV20-1, the J call TRBJ2-7; TCRdb's D call of TRBD1 is untestable without DNA. This CDR3 is 13 amino acids long. The germline V gene encodes CDR1 DFQATT and CDR2 SNEGSKA (reference sequence). The CDR3 region is CSARGQGIDEQYF.

The V gene is TRBV12-3 or TRBV12-4, the J gene TRBJ2-1; lacking DNA, the TRBD1 call made by TCRdb goes unchecked. The CDR3 is 15 residues long. This CDR3 reads CASSTTGGRYNEQFF.

The V gene is TRBV28, the J gene TRBJ2-4; TCRdb selects TRBD2, and the lack of DNA leaves this call unchecked. The CDR3 is 17 residues long. Germline assignment: CDR1 MDHEN and CDR2 SYDVKM. The CDR3 reads CASSLIAGILAKNIQYF.

The V and J genes are TRBV10-3 and TRBJ2-7. There are 14 residues in the CDR3. Germline V lookup: CDR1 ENHRY, CDR2 SYGVKD. The CDR3 protein is CAINSAENSYEQYF.

This sequence joins TRBV12-3 or TRBV12-4 and TRBJ1-1. The CDR3 sequence is 14 residues long. CDR3 protein: CASSFRVGGDEAFF.

The CDR3: CASIFSGRMNTGELFF. The chain couples TRBV2 to TRBJ2-2. The germline CDR1 and CDR2 sequences are SNHLY and FYNNEI. The CDR3 sequence is 16 residues long.

This rearrangement joins TRBV7-2 to TRBJ2-5; as DNA is missing, the TRBD1 call by TCRdb cannot be tested. Germline V gives CDR1 SGHTA, CDR2 FQGNSA. The CDR3 has 13 residues. The CDR3 spells CASRGTLSETQYF.

The chain employs TRBV7-6 and TRBJ2-1; TCRdb selects TRBD1, and the lack of DNA leaves this call unchecked. Germline CDR1 SGHVS, CDR2 FNYEAQ. The CDR3 runs to 16 residues. Here the CDR3 reads CASSARDRETYNEQFF.

The chain joins TRBV5-6 to TRBJ2-1; as DNA is missing, the TRBD2 call by TCRdb cannot be tested. Germline values: CDR1 SGHDT, CDR2 YYEEEE. This CDR3 has 16 residues. The CDR3 reads CASSLQGPSSYNEQFF.

The chain joins TRBV29-1 to TRBJ2-1. CDR3 size: 13 residues. The V gene's germline CDR1 is SQVTM and CDR2 ANQGSEA. This CDR3 reads CSAIDETYNEQFF.

V gene TRBV5-1 combines with J gene TRBJ1-1. The CDR3 contains 13 residues. CDR1 and CDR2 from the germline V gene are SGHRS and YFSETQ. CDR3 sequence: CASSLTQNTEAFF. Together with reference TRBV5-1 and TRBJ1-1, the CDR3 gives the full variable domain: KAGVTQTPRYLIKTRGQQVTLSCSPISGHRSVSWYQQTPGQGLQFLFEYFSETQRNKGNFPGRFSGRQFSNSRSEMNVSTLELGDSALYLCASSLTQNTEAFFGQGTRLTVV.

V is TRBV29-1 and J is TRBJ2-7; TCRdb names TRBD2, which stays unverified in the absence of DNA. This CDR3 is 13 amino acids long. CDR1 and CDR2 from the germline V gene are SQVTM and ANQGSEA. CDR3 loop: CRVISGSSYEQYF.

This chain joins TRBV12-3 or TRBV12-4 and TRBJ2-7. This CDR3 comprises 11 residues. The CDR3 loop is CASSYTHEQYF.

This chain connects TRBV29-1 to TRBJ2-7. This CDR3 is 12 amino acids long. Per the germline V gene, CDR1 is SQVTM and CDR2 is ANQGSEA. CDR3 protein: CSVLDTSYEQYF.

This chain uses TRBV6-6 with TRBJ2-4. The V gene's germline CDR1 is MNHNY and CDR2 SVGAGI (reference sequence). This CDR3 is 11 amino acids long. The CDR3 here is CASSKANIQYF.

The chain combines TRBV29-1 with TRBJ1-1. Germline V gene lookup returns CDR1 SQVTM and CDR2 ANQGSEA. This CDR3 has 11 amino acids. CDR3 sequence: CSVEEGTEAFF.

The chain has TRBV12-3 or TRBV12-4 and TRBJ2-7; the D gene TCRdb calls, TRBD1, cannot be checked with no DNA. CDR3 length: 13 amino acids. CDR3 sequence: CASTSGPGAEQYF.

The V and J genes are TRBV29-1 and TRBJ2-1; TCRdb outputs TRBD2, but without DNA this stays unchecked. This CDR3 contains 12 residues. Germline CDR1 SQVTM, CDR2 ANQGSEA. The CDR3 here is CSVGPASVEQFF.

V gene TRBV27 combines with J gene TRBJ1-4. This CDR3 region has 13 residues. The V gene's germline CDR1 is MNHEY and CDR2 SMNVEV (reference sequence). The CDR3 spells CASSGSLNEKLFF. Drawing the rest from reference TRBV27 and TRBJ1-4, the complete variable domain is EAQVTQNPRYLITVTGKKLTVTCSQNMNHEYMSWYRQDPGLGLRQIYYSMNVEVTDKGDVPEGYKVSRKEKRNFPLILESPSPNQTSLYFCASSGSLNEKLFFGSGTQLSVL.

The CDR3 region is CASSSPGGTSGYEQYF. This chain links TRBV12-3 or TRBV12-4 with TRBJ2-7; TCRdb selects TRBD2, and the lack of DNA leaves this call unchecked. The CDR3 loop spans 16 amino acids.

This chain links TRBV4-2 with TRBJ2-4; TCRdb's D gene call, TRBD1, goes unchecked for lack of DNA. This CDR3 has 15 amino acids. Germline CDR1 LGHNA, CDR2 YNFKEQ. CDR3 in amino acids: CASSDGTGGPDIQYF.

The rearrangement uses TRBV28 and TRBJ2-1; TCRdb designates TRBD2, a call that cannot be tested without DNA. CDR1 is MDHEN and CDR2 is SYDVKM in the germline V gene. The CDR3 is 15 amino acids. CDR3 protein: CASSIERERYNEQFF.

The chain recombines TRBV6-2 or TRBV6-3 with TRBJ2-7; TCRdb outputs TRBD2, but without DNA this stays unchecked. The germline V gene has CDR1 MNHEY and CDR2 SVGEGT. The CDR3 totals 16 residues. The CDR3: CASSYNGREGGYEQYF.

The chain joins TRBV15 to TRBJ2-7. There are 15 residues in the CDR3. In germline, CDR1 is LNHNV, CDR2 YYDKDF (reference sequence). CDR3 residues: CATSRDHEETYEQYF.